This entry concerns a single TCR beta chain. The antigen it binds to is not known. Qualities for individual bases were not recorded, and no much larger clone is one base off. High-throughput TCR beta sequencing profiled peripheral blood CD8+ and CD4+ T cells from healthy donors, Susac syndrome patients and multiple sclerosis patients. Multiple sclerosis controls were treatment-naive patients with stable or active relapsing-remitting disease fulfilling revised McDonald criteria. Bulk CD8+ and CD4+ T cells were purified magnetically by negative isolation, whereas CD8+ TEMRA cells were enriched by FACS. Blood was drawn into EDTA tubes, processed within 24 hours, and PBMCs were isolated by density gradient centrifugation. PBMCs destined for TCR sequencing were cryopreserved in liquid nitrogen and later thawed in a 37 °C water bath. The sorted or isolated CD4+, CD8+ and CD8+ TEMRA cells had a purity of 90% or higher.

From the cysteine up to the phenylalanine, the CDR3 has a length of 12 residues. Solely the CDR3 DNA is kept, with 36 bases framed from the first base. V is clipped by 4 bases and J by 3 bases, and the sequence between their germline boundaries is 7 bases long. From the germline V gene (reference sequence), CDR1 is SGHNT and CDR2 is YYREEE. This specimen comes from a study of CD8 T cells in Susac syndrome (dated by TCRdb to between 2017 and 2020). Turning to the overall study: The study used repertoire sequencing to test whether antigen drove CD8+ T cell activation and differentiation in Susac syndrome. General findings and caveats noted by the study authors: The number of individuals in the TCR sequencing and HLA analysis was acknowledged as relatively small.

RNA was extracted with the RNeasy kit and roughly 0.5 to 1 ug was reverse transcribed using random hexamers. The immunoSEQ multiplex PCR assay, covering 54 Vbeta and 13 Jbeta segments, was used to amplify TCR beta CDR3 regions. To correct PCR amplification bias, a synthetic template baseline was used for both primer optimization and computational correction. Regarding the original processing steps: Only productive sequences were kept, with reads annotated to V, D and J genes according to IMGT and analyzed in immunoSEQ Analyzer. Clonality was computed as one minus Shannon entropy normalized by log2 of the number of productive unique sequences. Public and private clones were assessed among the 100 most prevalent clones of each patient and control. Clones were defined as Susac-specific when absent from the healthy and MS cohorts, from fewer than 1,200 published viral clones and from other ImmuneACCESS disease sequences. TCRdb took the public reads, trimmed them with fastp at Q25, ran MiXCR for clone calling and kept in-frame beta chains. Identical CDR3 proteins give one entry, which carries the most common genes and DNA. The V and J calls shown here were made by TCRdb, not taken from the authors' results. Counted in this sample were about 71,000 distinct CDR3 sequences; 96% of them appeared once. The ten largest clones capture 0.11% of the sample.

Material: CD4+ T cells from PBMCs. The receptor chain draws on TRBV5-4 and TRBJ1-2; the D gene cannot be resolved reliably. The clonotype comes from a human donor with multiple sclerosis. The CDR3: CASSAAYYGYTF. The DNA is as follows: TGTGCCAGCAGCGCGGCTTACTATGGCTACACCTTC.